Shown below are 13 T cell receptor beta chains from a single sample sequenced in a study of response to subunit inactivated influenza vaccine. Each CDR3 protein is one row after TCRdb ran MiXCR on the RT-PCR reads. This sample has more than 250,000 distinct CDR3 sequences, with 20% to 25% found just once. This specimen consisted of PBMCs from blood, obtained less than 22 months after vaccination. The receptors shown here come from a man between 50 and 69 years old who received an inactivated influenza vaccine.

This clonotype has only a few counts. The chain is built from TRBV11-2 and TRBJ1-2, with D perhaps TRBD1 (6 bases). The CDR3 contains 15 residues. Germline-derived CDR1 and CDR2 are SGHAT and FQNNGV. Between the trimmed V and J ends, which lost 1 base and 3 bases, there was a span of 12 bases. The CDR3 loop reads CASSLVGGQHYGYTF. The CDR3 nucleotides are TGTGCCAGCAGCTTAGTCGGCGGACAGCACTATGGCTACACCTTC.

The gene calls are TRBV27 and TRBJ2-2; D is ambiguous. V was trimmed by 2 bases and J by 1 base, leaving 8 bases between them. Germline loops: CDR1 MNHEY, CDR2 SMNVEV (reference sequence). The length of the CDR3 is 15 residues. The CDR3 coding sequence is TGTGCCAGCAGTTTAGAGCCTAAGAACACCGGGGAGCTGTTTTTT. This codes for CASSLEPKNTGELFF.

This chain joins TRBV19 and TRBJ2-1; 8 nucleotides align to TRBD2. Losses at the gene ends were 1 base for V and 3 bases for J; bases not matched to a gene: 2. This CDR3 has 15 amino acids. Looked up from germline, CDR1 is LNHDA and CDR2 is SQIVND (reference sequence). The CDR3 loop reads CASSIGAGGYNEQFF. CDR3 in DNA: TGTGCCAGTAGTATAGGGGCGGGGGGCTACAATGAGCAGTTCTTC.

V gene TRBV20-1 combines with J gene TRBJ1-1; possible D gene TRBD1, 5 bases. This CDR3 is 13 amino acids long. The V gene's germline CDR1 is DFQATT and CDR2 SNEGSKA (reference sequence). Trimming removed 4 bases at V and 9 bases at J, with 18 bases between. The CDR3, as DNA: TGCAGTGCTACACTACCCCTCCGGGGGAAAGCTTTCTTT. As protein: CSATLPLRGKAFF.

The sample holds many counts of this clonotype. The V and J genes are TRBV10-2 and TRBJ1-2; D gene ambiguous. The V gene lost 0 bases and the J gene lost 4 bases, with 9 bases spanning the gap. Germline lookup yields CDR1 WSHSY and CDR2 SAAADI. This CDR3 region has 14 residues. The DNA for the CDR3 is TGCGCCAGCAGTGAGTCAGGGCCAGTCTATGGCTACACCTTC. Protein product: CASSESGPVYGYTF.

This clonotype was seen at least ten times. The V call is TRBV9, the J call TRBJ1-1, with a tentative D call TRBD1 (5 bases). The germline gives CDR1 SGDLS, CDR2 YYNGEE. Trimming cost V 4 bases and J 3 bases, with 13 bases left between them. The CDR3 covers 14 residues. CDR3 residues: CASSPIGGHTEAFF. The CDR3 region has the DNA TGTGCCAGCAGCCCCATCGGGGGTCACACTGAAGCTTTCTTT.

The CDR3 region is CSAQGMGTGELFF. Here the CDR3 DNA reads TGCAGCGCCCAGGGGATGGGGACCGGGGAGCTGTTTTTT. This sequence joins TRBV29-1 and TRBJ2-2; D perhaps matches TRBD1 (6 bases). Germline values: CDR1 SQVTM, CDR2 ANQGSEA. The CDR3 is made up of 13 amino acids. Trimming stripped 7 bases from V and 5 bases from J, with 14 bases between.

The chain is built from TRBV6-5 and TRBJ1-2; D remains ambiguous. Trimming pared 0 bases from V and 7 bases from J, leaving 18 bases between. The germline gives CDR1 MNHEY, CDR2 SVGAGI. CDR3 length: 16 amino acids. The CDR3 protein is CASSYSGGERVRGYTF. The CDR3 DNA sequence: TGTGCCAGCAGTTACTCGGGCGGGGAGAGGGTTCGTGGCTACACCTTC.

This clonotype has only a few counts. The chain couples TRBV12-3 or TRBV12-4 to TRBJ1-5; D unresolved. The CDR3 is 14 residues long. V was shortened by 5 bases and J by 4 bases, with 12 bases between the two germline ends. The CDR3 spells CASSPLGGNQPQHF. For the CDR3, the DNA is TGTGCCAGCAGTCCATTGGGAGGGAATCAGCCCCAGCATTTT.

The chain is built from TRBV29-1 and TRBJ1-1, with 8 bases lining up with TRBD1. J lost 10 bases, V lost 3 bases, and 4 bases had no gene match. CDR3 length: 11 amino acids. Germline V gives CDR1 SQVTM, CDR2 ANQGSEA. CDR3 residues: CSVDMDRVAFF. Written as DNA, the CDR3 is TGCAGCGTTGATATGGACAGGGTAGCTTTCTTT.

This clonotype was seen a few times. The CDR3 DNA is TGCGCCAGCAGCTTGGGACAGGGGGCGCGGAGAGTGTCTTCACCCCTCCACTTT. Amino acids: CASSLGQGARRVSSPLHF. The chain has TRBV5-1 and TRBJ1-6; 10 bases align to TRBD1. Trimming removed 0 bases from V and 9 bases from J; junction bases left unmatched: 12. The CDR3 runs 18 residues. CDR1 and CDR2 from the germline V gene are SGHRS and YFSETQ.

The chain has TRBV18 and TRBJ1-5; D unresolved. CDR3 length: 16 amino acids. V was trimmed by 0 bases and J by 7 bases, leaving 16 bases between them. The germline V gene encodes CDR1 KGHSH and CDR2 LQKENI. The CDR3 nucleotides are TGTGCCAGCTCACCACCGAACGGCGGGAGTGGCCAGCCCCAGCATTTT. Translating gives CASSPPNGGSGQPQHF.

This clonotype was recorded many times. The DNA for the CDR3 is TGCGCCAGCAGCCAAGAGGGGACAGGGGCGTATTACGAGCAGTACTTC. It translates to CASSQEGTGAYYEQYF. The chain uses TRBV4-3 and TRBJ2-7; 10 bases agree with TRBD1. J lost 4 bases, V lost 0 bases, and 6 bases had no gene match. The CDR3 is made up of 16 amino acids. Per the germline V gene, CDR1 is LGHNA and CDR2 is YSLEER.